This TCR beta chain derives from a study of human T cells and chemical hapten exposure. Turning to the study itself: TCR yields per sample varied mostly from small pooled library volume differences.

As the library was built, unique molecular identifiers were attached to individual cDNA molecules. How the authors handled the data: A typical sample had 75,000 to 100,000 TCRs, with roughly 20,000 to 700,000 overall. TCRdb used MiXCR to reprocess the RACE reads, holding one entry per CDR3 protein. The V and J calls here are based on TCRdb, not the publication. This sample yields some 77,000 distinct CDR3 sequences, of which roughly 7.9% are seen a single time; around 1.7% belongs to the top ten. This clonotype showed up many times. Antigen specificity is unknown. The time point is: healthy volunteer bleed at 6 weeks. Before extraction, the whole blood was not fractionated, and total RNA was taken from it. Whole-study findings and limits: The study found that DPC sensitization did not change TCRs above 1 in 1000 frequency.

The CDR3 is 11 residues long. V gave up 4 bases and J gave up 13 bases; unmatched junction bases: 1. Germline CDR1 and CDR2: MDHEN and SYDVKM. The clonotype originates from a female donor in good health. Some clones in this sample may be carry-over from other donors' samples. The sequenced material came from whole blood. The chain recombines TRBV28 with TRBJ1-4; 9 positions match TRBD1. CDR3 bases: TGTGCCAGCAGTTGGGACAGGGCACTGTTTTTT. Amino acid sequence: CASSWDRALFF.